The entry that follows covers one T cell receptor beta chain sequence. This sample is drawn from a study of cytomegalovirus exposure and HLA in healthy donors. CDR1 SGHDT and CDR2 YYEEEE come from the germline V gene. J lost 4 bases, V lost 0 bases, and 1 base had no gene match. This CDR3 spans 16 amino acids. Amplification used 60 Vbeta primers and 13 Jbeta primers. Produced via immunoSEQ multiplex PCR; TCRdb's table is partial and in-frame only. The top ten hold about 6.1% of the sample, which has fewer than 250,000 clones, about four fifths seen once. The sequencing sample was made of PBMCs. This receptor was identified in a man between 35 and 55 years old in good health and CMV-seropositive. The rearrangement links TRBV5-6 to TRBJ2-1; 13 nucleotides agree with TRBD2. The CDR3 nucleotides read TGTGCCAGCAGCTTGGGACTAGCGGGAGGATACAATGAGCAGTTCTTC. This gives the protein CASSLGLAGGYNEQFF. The full variable domain, completed using reference TRBV5-6 and TRBJ2-1, is DAGVTQSPTHLIKTRGQQVTLRCSPKSGHDTVSWYQQALGQGPQFIFQYYEEEERQRGNFPDRFSGHQFPNYSSELNVNALLLGDSALYLCASSLGLAGGYNEQFFGPGTRLTVL.